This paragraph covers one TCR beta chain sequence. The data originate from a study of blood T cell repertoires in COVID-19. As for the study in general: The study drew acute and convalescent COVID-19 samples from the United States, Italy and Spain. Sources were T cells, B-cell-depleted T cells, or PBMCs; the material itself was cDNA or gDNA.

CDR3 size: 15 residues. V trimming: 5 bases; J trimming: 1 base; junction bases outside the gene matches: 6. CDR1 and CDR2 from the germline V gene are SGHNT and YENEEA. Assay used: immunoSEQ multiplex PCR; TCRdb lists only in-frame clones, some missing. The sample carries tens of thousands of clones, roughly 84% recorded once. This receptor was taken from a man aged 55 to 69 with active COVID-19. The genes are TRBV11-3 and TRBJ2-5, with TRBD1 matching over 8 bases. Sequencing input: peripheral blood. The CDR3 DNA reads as TGTGCCAGCAGCAAAAGGACAGGGAGCCAAGAGACCCAGTACTTC. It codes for CASSKRTGSQETQYF.